What follows are 6 T cell receptor beta chains derived from one specimen sequenced in a study of early T cells in non-severe SARS-CoV-2 infection. TCRdb re-called the 5' RACE reads through MiXCR, storing one row per CDR3 protein. The table records about 80,000 distinct CDR3 sequences, 8.5% to 10% of them present only once. Material for sequencing was whole blood. These receptors were collected from an adult who was a healthcare worker with PCR-confirmed SARS-CoV-2 infection or an uninfected control (not recorded which).

Ten or more counts support this clonotype. The V call is TRBV3-1, the J call TRBJ1-1; D ambiguous. Between the trimmed V and J ends, which lost 0 bases and 8 bases, there was a span of 4 bases. The V gene's germline CDR1 is LGHDT and CDR2 YNNKEL (reference sequence). The CDR3 is 11 residues long. The chain's CDR3 is CASSQDSEAFF. The CDR3 DNA sequence: TGTGCCAGCAGCCAAGACAGCGAAGCTTTCTTT.

This clonotype turned up a few times. The V and J genes are TRBV5-1 and TRBJ2-3; 8 bases agree with TRBD2. Germline V gene lookup returns CDR1 SGHRS and CDR2 YFSETQ. V shed 0 bases and J 2 bases; nucleotides not matched to a gene: 17. This CDR3 region has 20 residues. The CDR3 sequence: CASSLVGVVSGGLLTDTQYF. The CDR3 nucleotides read TGCGCCAGCAGCTTGGTAGGAGTGGTGTCGGGAGGGCTGCTCACAGATACGCAGTATTTT.

The table lists this clonotype with a few counts. The V and J genes are TRBV7-2 and TRBJ2-3; D might be TRBD2 (5 bases). CDR1 is SGHTA, CDR2 FQGNSA, per germline. With 5 bases removed from V and 4 bases from J, the gap between germline ends came to 10 bases. CDR3 length: 13 amino acids. Written as DNA, the CDR3 is TGTGCCAGCAGCATTAGCGCCGCAGATACGCAGTATTTT. This translates into CASSISAADTQYF.

This clonotype was detected ten times or more. The chain joins TRBV25-1 to TRBJ2-2; D is unresolved. The CDR3 consists of 14 residues. In germline, CDR1 is MGHDK, CDR2 SYGVNS. V was cut by 0 bases and J by 4 bases, with 6 bases left in between. The CDR3 spells CASSEYLGTGELFF. In nucleotides, the CDR3 is TGTGCCAGCAGTGAATATCTGGGCACCGGGGAGCTGTTTTTT.

This clonotype appeared many times. CDR3 nucleotide sequence: TGTGCCAGTGGGCGCAAGACAGACGGCTACGAGCAGTACTTC. It is translated as CASGRKTDGYEQYF. This chain connects TRBV2 to TRBJ2-7; D may be TRBD1 (5 bases). The CDR3 sequence is 14 residues long. Germline V gives CDR1 SNHLY, CDR2 FYNNEI. The germline V and J ends were trimmed by 9 bases and 3 bases, with 18 bases remaining between them.

This clonotype was recorded at least ten times. This chain connects TRBV24-1 to TRBJ2-7, with TRBD1 identical over 10 bases. Per the germline V gene, CDR1 is KGHDR and CDR2 is SFDVKD. This CDR3 has 14 amino acids. V dropped 7 bases and J dropped 3; count of bases not matched to a gene: 5. CDR3 in DNA: TGTGCCACCAGCTCGGGACAGGGGTTCTACGAGCAGTACTTC. Translating gives CATSSGQGFYEQYF.